A selection of T cell receptor beta chains follows, all from one sample in a study of blood T cell repertoires in COVID-19. TCRdb's copy holds only in-frame clones and misses some; the assay was immunoSEQ multiplex PCR. In the table there are 130,000 or so clones, approximately 70% of which are singletons. The sample was peripheral blood. These receptors all stem from a woman in her sixties or seventies with acute or convalescent COVID-19. The CDR3 runs from the conserved cysteine through the conserved F or W. Each record gives: J gene, clone size, V gene, CDR3 protein. Size values are once, few and many counts, or a class for expanded clones, and some rows have none.

J: TRBJ2-1; size: -; V: TRBV9; CDR3: CASSSGASGNEQFF
J: TRBJ2-1; size: -; V: TRBV19; CDR3: CASSTGLYNEQFF
J: TRBJ1-3; size: few; V: TRBV9; CDR3: CASGGGVGNTIYF
J: TRBJ1-1; size: once; V: TRBV5-1; CDR3: CASSLGQGSLMNTEAFF
J: TRBJ1-4; size: few; V: TRBV6-6; CDR3: CASSYQGTEKLFF
J: TRBJ2-1; size: -; V: TRBV6-1; CDR3: CASSPGLVNEQFF
J: TRBJ2-1; size: -; V: TRBV5-1; CDR3: CASSLRAAGGRHNEQFF
J: TRBJ2-2; size: -; V: TRBV5-4; CDR3: CASSGTGGADTGELFF
J: TRBJ2-1; size: few; V: TRBV29-1; CDR3: CSVAASGGHEQFF
J: TRBJ1-5; size: -; V: TRBV27; CDR3: CATGWGPLQPQHF
J: TRBJ2-1; size: -; V: TRBV24-1; CDR3: CATSDRSGEALNEQFF